This T cell receptor (beta chain) was identified in a study of cytomegalovirus exposure and HLA in healthy donors. Study outcomes and limitations: The authors considered a cluster of highly shared sequence variants likely to be a sequencing artifact.

PCR was performed using 60 Vbeta and 13 Jbeta primers. In the authors' methods: The count from a later analysis was tens of millions of unique TCR beta chains, around 11 million of them shared. TCRdb keeps only in-frame clones here, not all; method: immunoSEQ multiplex PCR. For V, J and clone size, that table is used; D and trimming come from the DNA. The sample lists 150,000 to 200,000 clones; 60% to 80% were seen once. Comments on this clone: Antigen: not known.

Germline V CDR1 and CDR2: SGHNT, YENEEA. Trimming pared 5 bases from V and 1 base from J, leaving 8 bases between. There are 14 residues in the CDR3. The sample consisted of PBMCs. The chain links TRBV11-3 to TRBJ2-2, with no clear D. This receptor was obtained from a man between 18 and 35 years old in good health and CMV-seropositive. CDR3 coding DNA: TGTGCCAGCAGCGTTCGACAGAACACCGGGGAGCTGTTTTTT. Its translation: CASSVRQNTGELFF. The variable domain in full, with the rest retrieved from reference TRBV11-3 and TRBJ2-2, is EAGVVQSPRYKIIEKKQPVAFWCNPISGHNTLYWYLQNLGQGPELLIRYENEEAVDDSQLPKDRFSAERLKGVDSTLKIQPAELGDSAVYLCASSVRQNTGELFFGEGSRLTVL.